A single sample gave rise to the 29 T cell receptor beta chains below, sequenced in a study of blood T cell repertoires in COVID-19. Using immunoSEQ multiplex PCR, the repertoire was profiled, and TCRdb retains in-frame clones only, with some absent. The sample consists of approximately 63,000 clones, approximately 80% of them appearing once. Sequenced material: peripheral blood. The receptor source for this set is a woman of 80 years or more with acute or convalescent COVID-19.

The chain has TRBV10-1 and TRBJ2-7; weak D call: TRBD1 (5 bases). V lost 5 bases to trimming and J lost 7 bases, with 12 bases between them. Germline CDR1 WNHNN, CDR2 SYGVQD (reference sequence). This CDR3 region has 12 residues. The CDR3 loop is CASSKRSGEQYF. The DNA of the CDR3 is TGCGCCAGCAGTAAGCGTTCAGGGGAGCAGTACTTC.

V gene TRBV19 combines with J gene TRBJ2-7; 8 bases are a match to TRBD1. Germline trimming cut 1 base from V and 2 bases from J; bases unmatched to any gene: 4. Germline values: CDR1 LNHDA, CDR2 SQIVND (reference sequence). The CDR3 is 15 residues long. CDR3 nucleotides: TGTGCCAGTAGTATAGCTGGACAGGGACCCTACGAGCAGTACTTC. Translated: CASSIAGQGPYEQYF.

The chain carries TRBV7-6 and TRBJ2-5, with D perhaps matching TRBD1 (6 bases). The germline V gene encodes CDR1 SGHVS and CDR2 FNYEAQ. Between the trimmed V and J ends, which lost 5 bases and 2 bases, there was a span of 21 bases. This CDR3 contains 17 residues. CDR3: CASSADIGGRRQETQYF. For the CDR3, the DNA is TGTGCCAGCAGCGCCGATATAGGGGGACGCCGACAAGAGACCCAGTACTTC.

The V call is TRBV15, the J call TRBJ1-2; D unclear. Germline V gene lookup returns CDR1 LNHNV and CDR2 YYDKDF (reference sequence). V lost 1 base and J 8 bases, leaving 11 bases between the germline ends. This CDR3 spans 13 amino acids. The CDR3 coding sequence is TGTGCCACCAGCAGAGGGAGTTCCTCCGGCTACACCTTC. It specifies CATSRGSSSGYTF.

CDR3 in DNA: TGCAGCGTTGAAGAATCTAGCGGAGAGCAGTTCTTC. Its protein is CSVEESSGEQFF. This chain joins TRBV29-1 and TRBJ2-1; 7 bases align to TRBD2. The CDR3 is 12 residues long. The trim removed 0 bases at V and 10 bases at J, leaving 3 bases unmatched. Germline V CDR1 and CDR2: SQVTM, ANQGSEA.

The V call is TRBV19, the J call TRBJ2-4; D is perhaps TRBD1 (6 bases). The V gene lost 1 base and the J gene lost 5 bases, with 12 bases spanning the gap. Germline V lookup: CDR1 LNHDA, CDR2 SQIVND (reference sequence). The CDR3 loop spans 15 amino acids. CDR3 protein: CASSIVAGVQNIQYF. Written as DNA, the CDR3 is TGTGCCAGTAGTATAGTTGCAGGGGTCCAAAACATTCAGTACTTC.

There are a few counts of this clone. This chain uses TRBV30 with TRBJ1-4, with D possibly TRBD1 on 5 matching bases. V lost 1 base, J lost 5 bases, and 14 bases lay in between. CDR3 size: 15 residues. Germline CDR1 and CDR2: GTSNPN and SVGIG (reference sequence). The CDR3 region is CAWSDLGPRNEKLFF. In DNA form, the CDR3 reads TGTGCCTGGAGTGACTTGGGGCCTCGAAATGAAAAACTGTTTTTT.

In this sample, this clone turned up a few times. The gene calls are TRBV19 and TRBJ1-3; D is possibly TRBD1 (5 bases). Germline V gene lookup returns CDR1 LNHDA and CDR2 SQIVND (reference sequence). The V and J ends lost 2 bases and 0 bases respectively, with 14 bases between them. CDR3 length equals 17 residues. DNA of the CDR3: TGTGCCAGTAGTATAAATGGCGACAGAGCCTCTGGAAACACCATATATTTT. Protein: CASSINGDRASGNTIYF.

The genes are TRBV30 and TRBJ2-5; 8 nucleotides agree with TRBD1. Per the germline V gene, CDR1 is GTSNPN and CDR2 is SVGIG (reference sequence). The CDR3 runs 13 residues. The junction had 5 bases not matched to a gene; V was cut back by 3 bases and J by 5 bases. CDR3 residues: CAWSGQGLETQYF. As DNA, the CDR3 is TGTGCCTGGAGCGGACAGGGTCTGGAGACCCAGTACTTC.

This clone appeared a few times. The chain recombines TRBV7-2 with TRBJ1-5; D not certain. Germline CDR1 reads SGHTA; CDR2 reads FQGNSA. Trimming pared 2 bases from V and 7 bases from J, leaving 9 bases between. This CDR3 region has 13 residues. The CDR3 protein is CASSLLAHQPQHF. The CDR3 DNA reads TGTGCCAGCAGCTTATTAGCGCACCAGCCCCAGCATTTT.

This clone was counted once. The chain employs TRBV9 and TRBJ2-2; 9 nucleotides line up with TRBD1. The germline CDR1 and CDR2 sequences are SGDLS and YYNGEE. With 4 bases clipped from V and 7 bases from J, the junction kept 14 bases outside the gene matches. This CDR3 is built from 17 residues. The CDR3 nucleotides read TGTGCCAGCAGCCCGATACCACAGGGGGCGCTGGGCGGGGAGCTGTTTTTT. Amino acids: CASSPIPQGALGGELFF.

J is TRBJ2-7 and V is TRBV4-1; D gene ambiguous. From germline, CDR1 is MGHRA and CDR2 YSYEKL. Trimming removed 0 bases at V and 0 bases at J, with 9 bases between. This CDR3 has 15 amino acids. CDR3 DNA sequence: TGCGCCAGCAGCCAAGATGGTGGCATCTCCTACGAGCAGTACTTC. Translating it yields CASSQDGGISYEQYF.

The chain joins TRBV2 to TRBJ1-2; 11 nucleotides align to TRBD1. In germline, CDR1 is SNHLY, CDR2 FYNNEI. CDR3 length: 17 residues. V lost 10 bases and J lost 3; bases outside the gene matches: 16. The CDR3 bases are TGTGCCATTCCAAGGACAGGGGGCGCCTTGGGGGACTATGGCTACACCTTC. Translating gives CAIPRTGGALGDYGYTF.

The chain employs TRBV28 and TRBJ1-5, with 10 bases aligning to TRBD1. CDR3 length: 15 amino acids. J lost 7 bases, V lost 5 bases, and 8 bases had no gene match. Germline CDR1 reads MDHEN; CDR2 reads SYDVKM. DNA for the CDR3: TGTGCCAGCAGTACCCGGACAGGGGGGCAGCAGCCCCAGCATTTT. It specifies CASSTRTGGQQPQHF.

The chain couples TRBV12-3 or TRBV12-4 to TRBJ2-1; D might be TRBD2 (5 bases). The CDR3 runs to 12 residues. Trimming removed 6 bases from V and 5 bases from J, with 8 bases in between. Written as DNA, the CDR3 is TGTGCCAGCAGAGCGGTTGACAATGAGCAGTTCTTC. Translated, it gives CASRAVDNEQFF.

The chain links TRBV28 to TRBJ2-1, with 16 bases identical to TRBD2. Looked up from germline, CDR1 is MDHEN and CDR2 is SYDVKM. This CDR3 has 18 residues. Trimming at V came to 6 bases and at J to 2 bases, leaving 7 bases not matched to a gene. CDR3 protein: CASSPGLAGGWPYNEQFF. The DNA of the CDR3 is TGTGCCAGCAGCCCGGGACTAGCGGGAGGGTGGCCCTACAATGAGCAGTTCTTC. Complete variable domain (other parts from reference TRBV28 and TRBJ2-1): DVKVTQSSRYLVKRTGEKVFLECVQDMDHENMFWYRQDPGLGLRLIYFSYDVKMKEKGDIPEGYSVSREKKERFSLILESASTNQTSMYLCASSPGLAGGWPYNEQFFGPGTRLTVL.

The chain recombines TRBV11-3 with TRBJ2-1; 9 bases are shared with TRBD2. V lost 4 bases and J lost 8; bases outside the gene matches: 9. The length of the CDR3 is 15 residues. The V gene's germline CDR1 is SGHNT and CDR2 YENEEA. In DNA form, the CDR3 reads TGTGCCAGCAGCTCCAGTGAAGCGGGAGGAGATGAGCAGTTCTTC. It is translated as CASSSSEAGGDEQFF.

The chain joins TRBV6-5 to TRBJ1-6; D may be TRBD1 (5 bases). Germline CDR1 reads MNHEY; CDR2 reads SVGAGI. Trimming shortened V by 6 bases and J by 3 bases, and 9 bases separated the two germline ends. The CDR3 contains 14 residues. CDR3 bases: TGTGCCAGCAGGGGGGGAGTCTATAATTCACCCCTCCACTTT. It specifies CASRGGVYNSPLHF.

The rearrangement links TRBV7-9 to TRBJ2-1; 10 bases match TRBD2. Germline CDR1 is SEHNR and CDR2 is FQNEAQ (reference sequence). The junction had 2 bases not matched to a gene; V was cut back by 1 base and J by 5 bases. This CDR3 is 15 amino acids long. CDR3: CASSLGTSGNNEQFF. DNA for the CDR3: TGTGCCAGCAGCTTAGGGACTAGCGGTAACAATGAGCAGTTCTTC.

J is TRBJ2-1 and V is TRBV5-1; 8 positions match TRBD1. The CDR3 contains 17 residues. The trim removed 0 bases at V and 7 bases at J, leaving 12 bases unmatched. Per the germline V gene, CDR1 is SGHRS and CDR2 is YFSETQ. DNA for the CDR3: TGCGCCAGCAGCTTGGAGGGGCGGCAGGGGGCTAGGAATGAGCAGTTCTTC. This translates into CASSLEGRQGARNEQFF.

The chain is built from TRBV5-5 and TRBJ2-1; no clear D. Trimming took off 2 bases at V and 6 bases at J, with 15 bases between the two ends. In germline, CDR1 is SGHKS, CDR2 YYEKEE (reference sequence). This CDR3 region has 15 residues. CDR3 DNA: TGTGCCAGCAGCTTCGAGACATCGGTGGTCAATGAGCAGTTCTTC. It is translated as CASSFETSVVNEQFF.

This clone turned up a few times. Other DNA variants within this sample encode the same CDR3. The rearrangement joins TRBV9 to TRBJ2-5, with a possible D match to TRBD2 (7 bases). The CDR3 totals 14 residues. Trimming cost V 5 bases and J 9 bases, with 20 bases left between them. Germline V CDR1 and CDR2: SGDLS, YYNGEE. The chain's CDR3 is CASSEGLGGGAQYF. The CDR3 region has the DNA TGTGCCAGCAGTGAGGGGTTGGGGGGGGGCGCCCAGTACTTC.

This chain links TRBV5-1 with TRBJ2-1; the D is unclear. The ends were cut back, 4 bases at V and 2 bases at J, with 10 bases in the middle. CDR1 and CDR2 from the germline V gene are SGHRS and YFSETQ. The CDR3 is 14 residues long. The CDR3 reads CASSDGETYNEQFF. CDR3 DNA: TGCGCCAGCAGCGACGGAGAGACCTACAATGAGCAGTTCTTC.

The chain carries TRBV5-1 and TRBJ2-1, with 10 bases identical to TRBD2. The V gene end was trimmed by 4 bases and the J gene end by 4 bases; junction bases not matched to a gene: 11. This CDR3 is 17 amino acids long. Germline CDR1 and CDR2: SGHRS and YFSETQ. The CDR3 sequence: CASSDGLAGAGYNEQFF. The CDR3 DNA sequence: TGCGCCAGCAGCGACGGGCTAGCGGGAGCGGGTTACAATGAGCAGTTCTTC.

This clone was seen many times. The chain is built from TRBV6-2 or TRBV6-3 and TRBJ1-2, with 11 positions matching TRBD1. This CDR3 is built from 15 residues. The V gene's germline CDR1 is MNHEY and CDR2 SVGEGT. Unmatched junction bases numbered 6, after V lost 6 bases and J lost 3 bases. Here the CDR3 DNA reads TGTGCCAGCAGCCCCGGGACAGGGGGTCACTATGGCTACACCTTC. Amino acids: CASSPGTGGHYGYTF.

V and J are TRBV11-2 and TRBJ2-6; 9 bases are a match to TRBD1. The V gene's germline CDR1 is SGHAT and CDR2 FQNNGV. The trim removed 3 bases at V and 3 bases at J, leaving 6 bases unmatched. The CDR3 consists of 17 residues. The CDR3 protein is CASSLGQGTGGANVLTF. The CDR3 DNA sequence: TGTGCCAGCAGCTTGGGACAGGGAACCGGTGGGGCCAACGTCCTGACTTTC.

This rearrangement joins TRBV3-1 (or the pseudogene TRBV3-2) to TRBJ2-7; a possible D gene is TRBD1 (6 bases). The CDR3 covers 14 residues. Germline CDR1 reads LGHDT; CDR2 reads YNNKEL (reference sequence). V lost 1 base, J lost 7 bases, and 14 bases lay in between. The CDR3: CASSQGSGQREQYF. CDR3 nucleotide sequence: TGTGCCAGCAGCCAAGGATCGGGACAAAGGGAGCAGTACTTC.

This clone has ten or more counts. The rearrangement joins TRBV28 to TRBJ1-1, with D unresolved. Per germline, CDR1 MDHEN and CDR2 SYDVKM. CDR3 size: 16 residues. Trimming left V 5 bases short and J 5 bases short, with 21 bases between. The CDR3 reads CASSPFGGRVWTEAFF. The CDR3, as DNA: TGTGCCAGCAGTCCCTTTGGAGGGCGCGTGTGGACTGAAGCTTTCTTT.

CDR3 DNA sequence: TGTGCCAGCCGCCGCACATCCAATGAGCAGTTCTTC. This gives the protein CASRRTSNEQFF. The gene calls are TRBV27 and TRBJ2-1, with D uncertain. This CDR3 region has 12 residues. The V gene lost 8 bases and the J gene lost 6 bases, with 11 bases spanning the gap. Germline V gene data show CDR1 as MNHEY and CDR2 as SMNVEV (reference sequence).